Each of the 8 T cell receptor beta chains below was sequenced from the same sample in a study of CD8 T cells in ankylosing spondylitis. Study results and caveats: A TCR beta motif of under ten highly homologous variants appeared characteristic of ankylosing spondylitis blood.

TCRdb recomputed calls from the 5' RACE reads with MiXCR, one row per CDR3 protein. The data contain roughly 370,000 distinct CDR3 sequences, 20% to 25% of them singletons. Their recognized antigens are unknown. The sequenced material came from blood, either unsorted or a sorted T cell fraction (not recorded which). The receptors were sampled from a male donor with ankylosing spondylitis.

The V call is TRBV4-1, the J call TRBJ2-1; D could derive from TRBD1 or TRBD2 (5 bases each). The germline V and J ends were trimmed by 4 bases and 4 bases, with 11 bases remaining between them. The CDR3 is 14 amino acids. Germline assignment: CDR1 MGHRA and CDR2 YSYEKL. CDR3 sequence: CASSRDWGYNEQFF. The CDR3 DNA reads as TGCGCCAGCAGCCGAGACTGGGGGTACAATGAGCAGTTCTTC.

This clonotype was seen only a few times. The gene calls are TRBV27 and TRBJ2-1; 13 nucleotides align to TRBD2. The CDR3 contains 17 residues. Unmatched junction bases numbered 10, after V lost 6 bases and J lost 5 bases. Germline CDR1 and CDR2: MNHEY and SMNVEV (reference sequence). CDR3 loop: CASSPTSGRPVNNEQFF. DNA for the CDR3: TGTGCCAGCAGCCCGACTAGCGGGAGGCCCGTGAACAATGAGCAGTTCTTC.

The chain is built from TRBV20-1 and TRBJ2-1; D is ambiguous. Germline values: CDR1 DFQATT, CDR2 SNEGSKA (reference sequence). V lost 0 bases, J lost 8 bases, and 20 bases lay in between. The length of the CDR3 is 16 residues. The CDR3 reads CSARDGSTTNWHEQFF. The CDR3 coding sequence is TGCAGTGCTAGAGATGGTTCGACCACTAATTGGCATGAGCAGTTCTTC.

This clonotype was found many times. The rearrangement joins TRBV29-1 to TRBJ2-7; D remains unclear. V lost 4 bases and J lost 3, with 7 bases in between. The CDR3 runs to 11 residues. CDR1 and CDR2 (germline): SQVTM, ANQGSEA. CDR3 nucleotide sequence: TGCAGCGTTGTCGGTAGCTACGAGCAGTACTTC. Its translation is CSVVGSYEQYF.

V usage is TRBV12-3 or TRBV12-4 and J usage is TRBJ1-2, with D unclear. The CDR3 is made up of 14 amino acids. Between the trimmed V and J ends, which lost 5 bases and 8 bases, there was a span of 18 bases. As DNA, the CDR3 is TGTGCCAGCAGTCGTACGACGGAGGATCAAGGCTACACCTTC. Amino acids: CASSRTTEDQGYTF.

This clonotype was observed a handful of times. This chain connects TRBV6-2 or TRBV6-3 to TRBJ2-3; D is possibly TRBD2 (5 bases). The ends were cut back, 2 bases at V and 5 bases at J, with 23 bases in the middle. The CDR3 loop spans 18 amino acids. The V gene's germline CDR1 is MNHEY and CDR2 SVGEGT. CDR3 sequence reads: CASSYKSAGRRRGDTQYF. The CDR3 bases are TGTGCCAGCAGTTACAAGTCTGCCGGAAGAAGACGGGGAGATACGCAGTATTTT.

The gene calls are TRBV15 and TRBJ2-7; the D gene is possibly TRBD1 (6 bases). Germline CDR1 is LNHNV and CDR2 is YYDKDF (reference sequence). Trimming took off 0 bases at V and 9 bases at J, with 9 bases between the two ends. CDR3 length equals 12 residues. CDR3 sequence (DNA): TGTGCCACCAGCAGAGATGTGGGGGCGCAGTACTTC. Translation: CATSRDVGAQYF.

Many counts were recorded for this clonotype. The chain links TRBV5-1 to TRBJ2-3; TRBD1 agrees at 9 bases. The CDR3 extends over 17 amino acids. The germline V gene has CDR1 SGHRS and CDR2 YFSETQ. J gave up 5 bases and V 0 bases, and 10 bases lay outside the gene matches. This CDR3 reads CASSLVPGQGARDTQYF. CDR3 DNA sequence: TGCGCCAGCAGCTTGGTTCCGGGACAGGGTGCGAGAGATACGCAGTATTTT.